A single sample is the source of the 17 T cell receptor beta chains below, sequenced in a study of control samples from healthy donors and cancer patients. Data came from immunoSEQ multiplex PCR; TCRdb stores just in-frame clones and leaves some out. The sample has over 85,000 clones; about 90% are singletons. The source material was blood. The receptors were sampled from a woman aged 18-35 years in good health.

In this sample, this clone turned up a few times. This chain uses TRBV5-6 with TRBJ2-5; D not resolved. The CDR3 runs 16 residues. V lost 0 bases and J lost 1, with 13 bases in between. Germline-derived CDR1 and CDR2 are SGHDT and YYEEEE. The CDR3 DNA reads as TGTGCCAGCAGCTTGGCACAGAGCCCTCTCCAAGAGACCCAGTACTTC. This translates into CASSLAQSPLQETQYF.

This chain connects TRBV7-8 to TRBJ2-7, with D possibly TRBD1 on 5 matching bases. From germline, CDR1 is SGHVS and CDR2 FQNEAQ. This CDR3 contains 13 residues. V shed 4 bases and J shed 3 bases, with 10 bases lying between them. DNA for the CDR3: TGTGCCAGCAGCTCTAGACAGCTCTACGAGCAGTACTTC. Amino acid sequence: CASSSRQLYEQYF.

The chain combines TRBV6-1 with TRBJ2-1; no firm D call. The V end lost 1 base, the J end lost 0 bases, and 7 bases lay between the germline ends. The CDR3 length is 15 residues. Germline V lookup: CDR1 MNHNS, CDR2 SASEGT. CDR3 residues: CASSEVGISYNEQFF. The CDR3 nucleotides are TGTGCCAGCAGTGAAGTGGGGATCTCCTACAATGAGCAGTTCTTC.

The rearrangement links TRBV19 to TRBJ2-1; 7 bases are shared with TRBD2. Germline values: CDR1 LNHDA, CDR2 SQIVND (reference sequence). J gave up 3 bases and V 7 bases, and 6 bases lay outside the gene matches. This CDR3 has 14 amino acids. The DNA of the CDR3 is TGTGCCAGTACCTACAGCGGGGACTACAATGAGCAGTTCTTC. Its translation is CASTYSGDYNEQFF.

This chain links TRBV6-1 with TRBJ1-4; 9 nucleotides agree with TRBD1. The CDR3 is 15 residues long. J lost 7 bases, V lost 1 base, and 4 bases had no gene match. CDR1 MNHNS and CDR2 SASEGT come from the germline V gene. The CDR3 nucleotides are TGTGCCAGCAGTGAAGGCGGGACAGGGTTTGAAAAACTGTTTTTT. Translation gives CASSEGGTGFEKLFF.

CDR3 DNA sequence: TGTGCCAGCAGCTTATTTACAGGGCTTCAGTCACCCCTCCACTTT. Protein: CASSLFTGLQSPLHF. The chain recombines TRBV5-4 with TRBJ1-6; D might be TRBD1 (6 bases). Deletions cut 2 bases from V and 10 bases from J, with 16 bases between. The germline V gene encodes CDR1 SGHNT and CDR2 YYREEE (reference sequence). This CDR3 has 15 amino acids.

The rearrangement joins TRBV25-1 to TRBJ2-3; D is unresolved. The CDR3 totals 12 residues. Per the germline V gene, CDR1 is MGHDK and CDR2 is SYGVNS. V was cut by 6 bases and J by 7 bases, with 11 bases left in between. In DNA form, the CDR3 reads TGTGCCAGCAGGGGGATAGACAATACGCAGTATTTT. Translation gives CASRGIDNTQYF.

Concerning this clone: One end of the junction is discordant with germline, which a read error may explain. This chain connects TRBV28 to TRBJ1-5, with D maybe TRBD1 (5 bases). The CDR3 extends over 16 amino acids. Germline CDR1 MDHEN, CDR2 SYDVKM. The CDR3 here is CASSTGGIYSNQPQHF. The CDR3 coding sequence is TGTGCCAGCAGTACAGGTGGGATTTATAGCAATCAGCCTCAGCATTTT.

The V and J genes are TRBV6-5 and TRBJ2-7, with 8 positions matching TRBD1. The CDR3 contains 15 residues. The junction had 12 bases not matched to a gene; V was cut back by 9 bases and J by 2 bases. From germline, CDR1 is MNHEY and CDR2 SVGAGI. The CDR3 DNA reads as TGTGCCAGTCACACTGGACAGGGCTTGCCCTACGAGCAGTACTTC. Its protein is CASHTGQGLPYEQYF.

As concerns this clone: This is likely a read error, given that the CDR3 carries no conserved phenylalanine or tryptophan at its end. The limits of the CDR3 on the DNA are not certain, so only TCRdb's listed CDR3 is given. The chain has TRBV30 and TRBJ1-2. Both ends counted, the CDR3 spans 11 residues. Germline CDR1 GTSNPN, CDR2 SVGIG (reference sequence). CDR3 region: CAWSVHGSPRV.

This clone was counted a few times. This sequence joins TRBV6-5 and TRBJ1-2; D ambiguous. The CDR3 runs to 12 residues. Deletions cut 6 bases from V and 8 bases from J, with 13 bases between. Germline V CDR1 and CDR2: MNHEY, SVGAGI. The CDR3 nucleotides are TGTGCCAGCAGAAAGACCCCGGGGGGCTACACCTTC. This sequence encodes CASRKTPGGYTF.

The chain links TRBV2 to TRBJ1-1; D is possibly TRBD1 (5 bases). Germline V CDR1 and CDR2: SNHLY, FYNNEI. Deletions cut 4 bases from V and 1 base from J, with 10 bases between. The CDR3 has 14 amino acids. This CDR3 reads CASSGGTGNTEAFF. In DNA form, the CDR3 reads TGTGCCAGCAGTGGCGGGACGGGGAACACTGAAGCTTTCTTT.

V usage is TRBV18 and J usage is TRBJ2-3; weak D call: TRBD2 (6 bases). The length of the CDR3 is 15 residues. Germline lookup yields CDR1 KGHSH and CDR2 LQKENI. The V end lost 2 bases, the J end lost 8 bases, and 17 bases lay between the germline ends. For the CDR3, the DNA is TGTGCCAGCTCACCAAACGGGACTTCAGGCCGTACGCAGTATTTT. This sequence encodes CASSPNGTSGRTQYF.

The CDR3 DNA reads as TGTGCCAGCAGTTTTTCGGTCCGATCCTACGAGCAGTACTTC. This encodes CASSFSVRSYEQYF. The chain couples TRBV28 to TRBJ2-7; no firm D call. Germline loops: CDR1 MDHEN, CDR2 SYDVKM. Trimming pared 3 bases from V and 1 base from J, leaving 10 bases between. The CDR3 extends over 14 amino acids.

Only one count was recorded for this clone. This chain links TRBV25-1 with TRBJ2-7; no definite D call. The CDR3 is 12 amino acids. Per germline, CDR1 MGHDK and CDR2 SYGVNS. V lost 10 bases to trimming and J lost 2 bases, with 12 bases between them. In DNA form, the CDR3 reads TGTGCCACAGAAGGATTAACCTACGAGCAGTACTTC. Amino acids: CATEGLTYEQYF.

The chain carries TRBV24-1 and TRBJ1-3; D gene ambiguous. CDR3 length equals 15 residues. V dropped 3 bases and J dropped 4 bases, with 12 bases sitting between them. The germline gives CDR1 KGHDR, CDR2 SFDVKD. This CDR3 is CATSDPGTSGNTIYF. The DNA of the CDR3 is TGTGCCACCAGTGATCCGGGAACATCCGGAAACACCATATATTTT.

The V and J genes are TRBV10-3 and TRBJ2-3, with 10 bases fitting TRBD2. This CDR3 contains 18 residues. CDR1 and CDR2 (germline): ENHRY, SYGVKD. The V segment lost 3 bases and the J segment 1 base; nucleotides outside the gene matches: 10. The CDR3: CAISDGTSGVLGTDTQYF. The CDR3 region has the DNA TGTGCCATCAGTGATGGTACTAGCGGGGTGCTGGGCACAGATACGCAGTATTTT.